A single T cell receptor (beta chain) is shown here with its context. V shed 6 bases, J shed 10 bases, and the junction held 15 bases outside the gene matches. The CDR3 has 16 residues. Germline CDR1 reads SNHLY; CDR2 reads FYNNEI. This sample is part of a study of technical replicates of blood from a handful of donors. The method was immunoSEQ multiplex PCR; TCRdb's version includes in-frame clones alone and lacks a portion of them. The data show tens of thousands of clones, just over 85% seen once. Sequencing input: PBMCs. The receptor was isolated from a human donor in good health. Some clones in this sample may be carry-over from other donors' samples. The rearrangement links TRBV2 to TRBJ1-6; 7 bases match TRBD1. The CDR3 reads CASSLQGEGAGSPLHF. In DNA, the CDR3 is TGTGCCAGCAGCCTTCAGGGGGAAGGTGCGGGGTCACCCCTCCACTTT.